This T cell receptor (beta chain) was sequenced in a study of monozygotic twins with inflammatory bowel disease. TCRdb reprocessed the 5' RACE reads, with one entry per CDR3 protein and no DNA. This sample's table reports 420,000 or so distinct CDR3 sequences. Germline V CDR1 and CDR2: LGHNA, YSLEER. This CDR3 comprises 17 residues. Blood samples measuring roughly 2.3 ml were taken per donor. V and J are TRBV4-3 and TRBJ2-7; the TCRdb call, TRBD1, lacks DNA for checking. This TCR was sampled from a human donor with ulcerative colitis or Crohn's disease, or a healthy co-twin of an affected twin (not recorded which). Sequencing was done on a sample of blood. The CDR3 sequence: CASSQDFRDIYSYEQYF.